The entry below gives a single T cell receptor beta chain sequence along with its context. Its antigen is not known. The entry originates in a study of shared clonotypes between healthy human individuals. Positive CCR7 selection of CD45RO-negative cells yielded the naive CD8 cells, and terminally differentiated effector memory CD45RA+ cells were excluded. Study-level points and caveats: Few donors limited the genetic and exposure-history diversity represented.

The CDR3 spans 15 residues. Germline lookup yields CDR1 SNHLY and CDR2 FYNNEI. Trimming removed 4 bases at V and 0 bases at J, with 10 bases between. The table came from immunoSEQ multiplex PCR; TCRdb's copy has only in-frame clones and leaves some out. The table includes under 700,000 clones, roughly 95% detected once. Specimen: naive CD8+ T cells sorted from blood. The rearrangement uses TRBV2 and TRBJ2-1, with D possibly TRBD2 on 5 matching bases. The source is a woman in her twenties or thirties in good health. The CDR3, as DNA: TGTGCCAGCAGTGCGAGGGCCAGCTCCTACAATGAGCAGTTCTTC. Its translation: CASSARASSYNEQFF.